A single sample gave rise to the 32 T cell receptor beta chains below, sequenced in a study of blood T cell repertoires in COVID-19. The repertoire was sequenced with immunoSEQ multiplex PCR; TCRdb's copy has only in-frame clones and lacks some. The data contain roughly 230,000 clones, roughly nine tenths of them singletons. The sample comprised peripheral blood. The receptors derive from a woman aged 40 to 50 who had recovered from COVID-19.

The chain couples TRBV7-9 to TRBJ1-5; 9 nucleotides align to TRBD1. The CDR3 sequence is 14 residues long. Germline V lookup: CDR1 SEHNR, CDR2 FQNEAQ (reference sequence). Trimming cost V 7 bases and J 1 base; bases outside gene matches: 2. DNA of the CDR3: TGTGCCAGCACCGGGACAGGGAGCAATCAGCCCCAGCATTTT. Protein sequence: CASTGTGSNQPQHF.

This chain connects TRBV11-2 to TRBJ2-2; 7 bases are shared with TRBD2. CDR1 and CDR2 from the germline V gene are SGHAT and FQNNGV. The CDR3 has 19 residues. J was trimmed by 6 bases and V by 2 bases; bases with no gene match: 18. The DNA of the CDR3 is TGTGCCAGCAGCTTAATTCATCGGGGGGTCCGGGTTTTTCCCGGGGAGCTGTTTTTT. Its translation: CASSLIHRGVRVFPGELFF. The full variable domain, rest sourced from reference TRBV11-2 and TRBJ2-2, is EAGVAQSPRYKIIEKRQSVAFWCNPISGHATLYWYQQILGQGPKLLIQFQNNGVVDDSQLPKDRFSAERLKGVDSTLKIQPAKLEDSAVYLCASSLIHRGVRVFPGELFFGEGSRLTVL.

The rearrangement uses TRBV21-1 and TRBJ2-7; TRBD1, the D gene given by the table, was not confirmed from the DNA. TRBV21-1 is marked as a pseudogene. There are 17 residues in the CDR3. CDR3 in amino acids: CASSKMWVRGPLGEQYF. The CDR3 region has the DNA TGTGCCAGCAGCAAAATGTGGGTGAGGGGGCCATTGGGTGAGCAGTACTTC.

This chain joins TRBV2 and TRBJ2-1, with a possible D match to TRBD1 (5 bases). In germline, CDR1 is SNHLY, CDR2 FYNNEI. The V end was cut by 6 bases, the J end by 7 bases, with 10 bases between. The CDR3 runs to 12 residues. The CDR3 region is CASRLQGNEQFF. DNA of the CDR3: TGTGCCAGCAGACTCCAGGGTAATGAGCAGTTCTTC.

CDR3 protein: CASRSGEPYGYTF. CDR3 nucleotides: TGTGCCAGCAGGTCGGGGGAGCCTTATGGCTACACCTTC. The chain recombines TRBV2 with TRBJ1-2, with a tentative D call TRBD1 (5 bases). The ends were cut back, 6 bases at V and 5 bases at J, with 13 bases in the middle. This CDR3 is 13 amino acids long. From germline, CDR1 is SNHLY and CDR2 FYNNEI.

This chain uses TRBV12-3 or TRBV12-4 with TRBJ2-1; no reliable D call. The CDR3 is 13 residues long. V was trimmed by 7 bases and J by 6 bases, leaving 13 bases between them. The CDR3 region has the DNA TGTGCCAGCACCCCTGAGAATCCCAATGAGCAGTTCTTC. Its protein product is CASTPENPNEQFF.

This chain connects TRBV6-5 to TRBJ2-3, with TRBD2 as a possible D gene (6 bases). Germline CDR1 and CDR2: MNHEY and SVGAGI. V was trimmed by 4 bases and J by 1 base, leaving 15 bases between them. The CDR3 totals 16 residues. Here the CDR3 reads CASSSDGRAGTDTQYF. Written as DNA, the CDR3 is TGTGCCAGCAGTTCTGACGGGAGAGCGGGCACAGATACGCAGTATTTT.

This rearrangement joins TRBV5-1 to TRBJ1-2, with 7 bases identical to TRBD1. The germline V gene has CDR1 SGHRS and CDR2 YFSETQ. V dropped 1 base and J dropped 4; count of bases not matched to a gene: 10. The CDR3 contains 16 residues. CDR3 DNA sequence: TGCGCCAGCAGCTTGCGGGGTTCGGGACAGACCTATGGCTACACCTTC. This translates into CASSLRGSGQTYGYTF.

This sequence joins TRBV24-1 and TRBJ1-5; D is uncertain. The CDR3 totals 13 residues. The V and J ends lost 5 bases and 4 bases respectively, with 8 bases between them. Germline CDR1 and CDR2: KGHDR and SFDVKD. The CDR3 coding sequence is TGTGCCACCAGTGTTCGGTCTAATCAGCCCCAGCATTTT. Protein: CATSVRSNQPQHF.

The rearrangement uses TRBV2 and TRBJ1-1, with 7 bases matching TRBD1. CDR3 length: 13 residues. Losses at the gene ends were 4 bases for V and 5 bases for J; bases not matched to a gene: 4. The germline CDR1 and CDR2 sequences are SNHLY and FYNNEI. The CDR3 region is CASSGQGRTEAFF. As DNA, the CDR3 is TGTGCCAGCAGTGGACAGGGTAGAACTGAAGCTTTCTTT.

V gene TRBV18 combines with J gene TRBJ1-1; 8 bases fit TRBD1. V was pared by 3 bases and J by 1 base, with 7 bases of the junction left unmatched. The CDR3 is 16 residues long. The germline CDR1 and CDR2 sequences are KGHSH and LQKENI. The CDR3 is CASSPGADRGNTEAFF. The CDR3 DNA reads TGTGCCAGCTCACCTGGAGCAGACAGGGGGAACACTGAAGCTTTCTTT.

This chain uses TRBV7-2 with TRBJ1-2; a possible D gene is TRBD1 (5 bases). The CDR3 length is 15 residues. From germline, CDR1 is SGHTA and CDR2 FQGNSA. V was pared by 4 bases and J by 10 bases, with 22 bases between. CDR3 residues: CASSSQGGLSSDYTF. CDR3 nucleotide sequence: TGTGCCAGCAGCTCTCAGGGCGGCCTGAGTTCAGACTACACCTTC.

The gene calls are TRBV28 and TRBJ2-7; 7 nucleotides match TRBD2. After removal of 6 bases from V and 3 bases from J, the junction contained 5 bases not matched to a gene. The germline V gene encodes CDR1 MDHEN and CDR2 SYDVKM. CDR3 length equals 13 residues. Here the CDR3 DNA reads TGTGCCAGCAGACGGGGAGGGATCTACGAGCAGTACTTC. Amino acids: CASRRGGIYEQYF. The full variable domain, its missing parts supplied by reference TRBV28 and TRBJ2-7, is DVKVTQSSRYLVKRTGEKVFLECVQDMDHENMFWYRQDPGLGLRLIYFSYDVKMKEKGDIPEGYSVSREKKERFSLILESASTNQTSMYLCASRRGGIYEQYFGPGTRLTVT.

The chain joins TRBV6-5 to TRBJ2-3; 7 nucleotides agree with TRBD1. V lost 0 bases, J lost 7 bases, and 4 bases stayed unmatched. This CDR3 spans 14 amino acids. CDR1 MNHEY and CDR2 SVGAGI come from the germline V gene. CDR3 region: CASSYSGGVNTQYF. The CDR3 DNA follows: TGTGCCAGCAGTTACTCAGGGGGCGTAAATACGCAGTATTTT.

DNA for the CDR3: TGTGCCAGCAGTTTGATGAGCTCCTATAATTCACCCCTCCACTTT. Translated, it gives CASSLMSSYNSPLHF. The V and J genes are TRBV27 and TRBJ1-6, with unresolved D. Germline assignment: CDR1 MNHEY and CDR2 SMNVEV (reference sequence). Trimming removed 3 bases from V and 0 bases from J, with 6 bases in between. The CDR3 contains 15 residues.

The chain uses TRBV3-1 (or the pseudogene TRBV3-2) and TRBJ2-7; TRBD2 might be the D (6 bases). Germline-derived CDR1 and CDR2 are LGHDT and YNNKEL (reference sequence). V lost 5 bases and J lost 2, with 16 bases in between. This CDR3 has 15 residues. DNA for the CDR3: TGTGCCAGCAGCAAAAATAGCGGCGCTCCCTACGAGCAGTACTTC. It is translated as CASSKNSGAPYEQYF.

This rearrangement joins TRBV30 to TRBJ1-2; 7 bases match TRBD1. J gave up 1 base and V 5 bases, and 10 bases lay outside the gene matches. This CDR3 region has 15 residues. Per germline, CDR1 GTSNPN and CDR2 SVGIG (reference sequence). The CDR3 loop is CAWSPGAGGNYGYTF. CDR3 nucleotide sequence: TGTGCCTGGTCCCCCGGGGCAGGGGGTAACTATGGCTACACCTTC.

The sample holds one count of this clone. This sequence joins TRBV3-1 (or the pseudogene TRBV3-2) and TRBJ1-3; TRBD1 aligns across 7 bases. This CDR3 spans 17 amino acids. V was pared by 4 bases and J by 1 base, with 10 bases of the junction left unmatched. Germline CDR1 and CDR2: LGHDT and YNNKEL (reference sequence). CDR3 sequence: CASSRLLGRGSGNTIYF. For the CDR3, the DNA is TGTGCCAGCAGCCGACTCCTCGGCAGGGGGTCTGGAAACACCATATATTTT.

This chain links TRBV4-1 with TRBJ2-3, with 7 bases that match TRBD1. Germline V gene data show CDR1 as MGHRA and CDR2 as YSYEKL. The V segment lost 0 bases and the J segment 2 bases; nucleotides outside the gene matches: 2. The CDR3 is made up of 15 amino acids. CDR3 in amino acids: CASSQDDRATDTQYF. The CDR3 DNA is TGCGCCAGCAGCCAAGATGACAGGGCCACAGATACGCAGTATTTT.

This clone was observed a few times. This rearrangement joins TRBV21-1 to TRBJ2-1; the table's D call, TRBD1, has no DNA check behind it. TRBV21-1 is assigned pseudogene status. CDR3 length: 16 amino acids. This chain's CDR3 is CASSKAGTGWINEQFF. CDR3 nucleotide sequence: TGTGCCAGCAGCAAAGCCGGGACAGGGTGGATCAATGAGCAGTTCTTC.

The V call is TRBV2, the J call TRBJ2-3; 8 bases agree with TRBD1. Trimming removed 5 bases from V and 5 bases from J; junction bases left unmatched: 6. This CDR3 comprises 14 residues. Germline loops: CDR1 SNHLY, CDR2 FYNNEI. The CDR3 spells CASSLQGGQDTQYF. The CDR3, as DNA: TGTGCCAGCAGTCTACAGGGGGGCCAAGATACGCAGTATTTT. Full variable domain (remainder filled in from reference TRBV2 and TRBJ2-3): EPEVTQTPSHQVTQMGQEVILRCVPISNHLYFYWYRQILGQKVEFLVSFYNNEISEKSEIFDDQFSVERPDGSNFTLKIRSTKLEDSAMYFCASSLQGGQDTQYFGPGTRLTVL.

The chain combines TRBV12-3 or TRBV12-4 with TRBJ2-5; tentatively, D is TRBD2 (7 bases). This CDR3 has 13 residues. Trimming shortened V by 7 bases and J by 5 bases, and 14 bases separated the two germline ends. CDR3 bases: TGTGCCAGCACCCCGGGGGGCGGGGAGACCCAGTACTTC. Translation gives CASTPGGGETQYF.

This chain connects TRBV18 to TRBJ2-2; no clear D gene. This CDR3 has 14 residues. Trimming stripped 1 base from V and 6 bases from J, with 9 bases between. Germline CDR1 is KGHSH and CDR2 is LQKENI. For the CDR3, the DNA is TGTGCCAGCTCACCACAGGATCAGGCCGGGGAGCTGTTTTTT. The encoded protein is CASSPQDQAGELFF.

This clone came up once. The V gene is TRBV7-2, the J gene TRBJ1-1; tentative D call: TRBD1 (6 bases). From germline, CDR1 is SGHTA and CDR2 FQGNSA. The CDR3 is 14 residues long. Between the trimmed V and J ends, which lost 5 bases and 5 bases, there was a span of 15 bases. The CDR3 bases are TGTGCCAGCAGCGATAGGAGGCAGGGGACTGAAGCTTTCTTT. It specifies CASSDRRQGTEAFF.

The chain couples TRBV19 to TRBJ1-2, with 8 positions matching TRBD1. The junction had 9 bases not matched to a gene; V was cut back by 5 bases and J by 4 bases. The CDR3 runs to 15 residues. The V gene's germline CDR1 is LNHDA and CDR2 SQIVND (reference sequence). CDR3 sequence (DNA): TGTGCCAGTAGTCCGGGGACAGGAAGCGTCTATGGCTACACCTTC. This codes for CASSPGTGSVYGYTF.

This sequence joins TRBV9 and TRBJ2-1; D gene uncertain. Germline V gene lookup returns CDR1 SGDLS and CDR2 YYNGEE. The CDR3 has 14 residues. With 2 bases removed from V and 5 bases from J, the gap between germline ends came to 11 bases. The chain's CDR3 is CASSVSLTNNEQFF. For the CDR3, the DNA is TGTGCCAGCAGCGTGTCACTGACAAACAATGAGCAGTTCTTC.

This rearrangement joins TRBV5-6 to TRBJ2-5; TRBD1 aligns across 7 bases. CDR1 is SGHDT, CDR2 YYEEEE, per germline. This CDR3 is built from 14 residues. V was clipped by 3 bases and J by 2 bases; unmatched bases: 4. The CDR3 loop reads CASSSTGYQETQYF. The CDR3 DNA reads TGTGCCAGCAGCTCGACAGGGTATCAAGAGACCCAGTACTTC.

The chain has TRBV29-1 and TRBJ1-2, with D possibly being TRBD1 (6 bases). V was pared by 4 bases and J by 8 bases, with 14 bases between. The CDR3 consists of 12 residues. Germline CDR1 SQVTM, CDR2 ANQGSEA. The CDR3 region is CSVVAGATGYTF. In nucleotides, the CDR3 is TGCAGCGTTGTTGCGGGGGCCACCGGCTACACCTTC.

V is TRBV19 and J is TRBJ2-7; 10 positions agree with TRBD1. CDR1 and CDR2 from the germline V gene are LNHDA and SQIVND (reference sequence). The CDR3 has 15 residues. The junction had 9 bases not matched to a gene; V was cut back by 3 bases and J by 7 bases. CDR3 in DNA: TGTGCCAGTAGTATCTCCTCCGGGACAGGGGTAGAGCAGTACTTC. The encoded protein is CASSISSGTGVEQYF.

The rearrangement joins TRBV28 to TRBJ1-4, with 9 bases that match TRBD1. Germline CDR1 reads MDHEN; CDR2 reads SYDVKM. V was clipped by 5 bases and J by 7 bases; unmatched bases: 8. CDR3 length: 15 residues. DNA for the CDR3: TGTGCCAGCAGTCCGTTACAGGGGGCAGCTGAAAAACTGTTTTTT. Protein: CASSPLQGAAEKLFF. Using reference TRBV28 and TRBJ1-4 for the parts outside the CDR3, the full variable domain is DVKVTQSSRYLVKRTGEKVFLECVQDMDHENMFWYRQDPGLGLRLIYFSYDVKMKEKGDIPEGYSVSREKKERFSLILESASTNQTSMYLCASSPLQGAAEKLFFGSGTQLSVL.

The V call is TRBV27, the J call TRBJ2-3; 8 positions agree with TRBD2. Germline CDR1 and CDR2: MNHEY and SMNVEV (reference sequence). CDR3 length: 16 residues. The V gene end was trimmed by 8 bases and the J gene end by 0 bases; junction bases not matched to a gene: 10. CDR3 bases: TGTGCCAGCGGGCGTGCGGGGGGTACTAGCACAGATACGCAGTATTTT. Protein product: CASGRAGGTSTDTQYF.

The V call is TRBV2, the J call TRBJ1-2; a weak D match, TRBD1 (5 bases). This CDR3 has 14 amino acids. Trimming stripped 4 bases from V and 5 bases from J, with 14 bases between. The germline CDR1 and CDR2 sequences are SNHLY and FYNNEI. The CDR3 sequence is CASSGFPGLYGYTF. The CDR3 bases are TGTGCCAGCAGTGGATTCCCGGGACTGTATGGCTACACCTTC. Using reference TRBV2 and TRBJ1-2 for the parts outside the CDR3, the full variable domain is EPEVTQTPSHQVTQMGQEVILRCVPISNHLYFYWYRQILGQKVEFLVSFYNNEISEKSEIFDDQFSVERPDGSNFTLKIRSTKLEDSAMYFCASSGFPGLYGYTFGSGTRLTVV.